Shown below are 11 T cell receptor beta chains from a single sample sequenced in a study of blood T cell repertoires in COVID-19. The repertoire was sequenced with immunoSEQ multiplex PCR; TCRdb's copy has only in-frame clones and lacks some. The sample has 200,000 or so clones, 81% seen once. The sequenced sample was peripheral blood. These receptors all come from a woman aged 80 or older with COVID-19, enrolled during active disease.

The gene calls are TRBV2 and TRBJ2-7, with TRBD1 matching 7 bases. From germline, CDR1 is SNHLY and CDR2 FYNNEI. This CDR3 region has 13 residues. The V gene end was trimmed by 6 bases and the J gene end by 5 bases; junction bases not matched to a gene: 7. Written as DNA, the CDR3 is TGTGCCAGCAGCCGGGACAGCCGCCACGAGCAGTACTTC. Protein: CASSRDSRHEQYF.

This clone was picked up many times. This sequence joins TRBV7-6 and TRBJ1-1; no firm D call. The CDR3 is 13 amino acids. Per the germline V gene, CDR1 is SGHVS and CDR2 is FNYEAQ. Trimming pared 3 bases from V and 0 bases from J, leaving 5 bases between. DNA for the CDR3: TGTGCCAGCAGCTTTACAATGAACACTGAAGCTTTCTTT. Its translation: CASSFTMNTEAFF.

J is TRBJ1-1 and V is TRBV5-1; no clear D. The CDR3 length is 14 residues. Germline assignment: CDR1 SGHRS and CDR2 YFSETQ. The V end was cut by 4 bases, the J end by 1 base, with 11 bases between. CDR3 in amino acids: CASSLTSRNTEAFF. CDR3 DNA: TGCGCCAGCAGCCTGACAAGTAGGAACACTGAAGCTTTCTTT.

The chain links TRBV6-5 to TRBJ1-1, with a possible D match to TRBD1 (5 bases). Germline CDR1 is MNHEY and CDR2 is SVGAGI. This CDR3 region has 12 residues. V was shortened by 7 bases and J by 10 bases, with 16 bases between the two germline ends. In DNA form, the CDR3 reads TGTGCCAGCACTTCAAGTGGGGGGGGAGCTTTCTTT. It encodes CASTSSGGGAFF.

This chain uses TRBV19 with TRBJ1-2; weak D call: TRBD1 (6 bases). The CDR3 loop spans 14 amino acids. Trimming stripped 5 bases from V and 3 bases from J, with 13 bases between. Germline V gene sequence: CDR1 LNHDA, CDR2 SQIVND (reference sequence). The CDR3 DNA reads as TGTGCCAGTAGTCCGGCAGGGGCGTACTATGGCTACACCTTC. As protein: CASSPAGAYYGYTF.

This rearrangement joins TRBV19 to TRBJ1-3, with 7 bases lining up with TRBD1. V lost 5 bases to trimming and J lost 0 bases; unmatched junction nucleotides: 7. This CDR3 comprises 16 residues. Germline CDR1 reads LNHDA; CDR2 reads SQIVND (reference sequence). The CDR3 DNA follows: TGTGCCAGTAGTGTGGACAGGACCCGCTCTGGAAACACCATATATTTT. Amino acids: CASSVDRTRSGNTIYF.

The CDR3 DNA reads as TGTGCCAGTAGTATCACCGGGACAGCGAGGAACACTGAAGCTTTCTTT. Amino acids: CASSITGTARNTEAFF. V usage is TRBV19 and J usage is TRBJ1-1; 7 bases are shared with TRBD1. Germline trimming cut 3 bases from V and 1 base from J; bases unmatched to any gene: 8. CDR1 is LNHDA and CDR2 is SQIVND in the germline V gene (reference sequence). There are 16 residues in the CDR3.

In this sample, this clone turned up a few times. The chain employs TRBV7-2 and TRBJ1-5; D perhaps matches TRBD1 (5 bases). CDR1 is SGHTA and CDR2 is FQGNSA in the germline V gene. The CDR3 totals 15 residues. V was cut by 3 bases and J by 4 bases, with 13 bases left in between. The CDR3 DNA sequence: TGTGCCAGCAGCTTCCACCAGGGTGAAAATCAGCCCCAGCATTTT. This encodes CASSFHQGENQPQHF.

J is TRBJ2-7 and V is TRBV5-8; 8 bases are shared with TRBD2. V shed 7 bases and J 4 bases; nucleotides not matched to a gene: 10. The length of the CDR3 is 14 residues. CDR1 is SGHTS, CDR2 YDEGEE, per germline. The CDR3 region has the DNA TGTGCCAGCGACCCGGGACTAGGTCCGTACGAGCAGTACTTC. Translation: CASDPGLGPYEQYF.

The DNA of the CDR3 is TGTGCCAGCAGTTTCCTCCGTGATAGACAGGACCCGTTCTTC. This translates into CASSFLRDRQDPFF. The J gene is TRBJ2-1, the V gene TRBV28; maybe TRBD1 (6 bases). The CDR3 is made up of 14 amino acids. The germline gives CDR1 MDHEN, CDR2 SYDVKM. Between the trimmed V and J ends, which lost 3 bases and 15 bases, there was a span of 21 bases.

This clone has only a few counts. This chain joins TRBV5-1 and TRBJ1-3; 7 positions agree with TRBD1. After removal of 0 bases from V and 4 bases from J, the junction contained 1 base not matched to a gene. The CDR3 sequence is 14 residues long. The V gene's germline CDR1 is SGHRS and CDR2 YFSETQ. The CDR3 DNA reads as TGCGCCAGCAGCTTGGGACAGGGCGGAAACACCATATATTTT. It encodes CASSLGQGGNTIYF.